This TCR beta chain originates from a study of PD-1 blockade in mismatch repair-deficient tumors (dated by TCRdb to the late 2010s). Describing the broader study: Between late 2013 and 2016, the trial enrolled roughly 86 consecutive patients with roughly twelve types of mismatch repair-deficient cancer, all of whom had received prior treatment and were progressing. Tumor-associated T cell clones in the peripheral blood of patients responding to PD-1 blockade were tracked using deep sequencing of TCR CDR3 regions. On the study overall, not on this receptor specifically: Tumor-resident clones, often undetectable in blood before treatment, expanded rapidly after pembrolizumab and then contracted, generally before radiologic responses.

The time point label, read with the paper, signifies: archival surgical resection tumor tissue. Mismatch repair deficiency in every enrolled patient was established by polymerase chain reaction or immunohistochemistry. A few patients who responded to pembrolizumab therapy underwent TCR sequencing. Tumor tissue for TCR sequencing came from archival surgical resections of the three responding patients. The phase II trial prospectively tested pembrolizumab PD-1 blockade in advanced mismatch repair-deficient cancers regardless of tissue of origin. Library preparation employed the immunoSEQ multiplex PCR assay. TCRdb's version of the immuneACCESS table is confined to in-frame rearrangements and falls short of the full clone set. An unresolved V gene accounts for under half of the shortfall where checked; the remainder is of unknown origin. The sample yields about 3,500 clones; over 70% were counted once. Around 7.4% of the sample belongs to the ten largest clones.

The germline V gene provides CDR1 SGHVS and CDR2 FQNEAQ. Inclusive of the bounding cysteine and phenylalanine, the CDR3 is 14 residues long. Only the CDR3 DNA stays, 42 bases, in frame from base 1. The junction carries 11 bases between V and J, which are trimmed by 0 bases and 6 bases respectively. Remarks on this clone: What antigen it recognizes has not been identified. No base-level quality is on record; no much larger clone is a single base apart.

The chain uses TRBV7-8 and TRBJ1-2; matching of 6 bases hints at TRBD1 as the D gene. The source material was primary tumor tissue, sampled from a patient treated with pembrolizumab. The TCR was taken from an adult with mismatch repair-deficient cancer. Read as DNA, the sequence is TGTGCCAGCAGCTTAGCAACAGGGTGGGATGGCTACACCTTC. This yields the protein CASSLATGWDGYTF. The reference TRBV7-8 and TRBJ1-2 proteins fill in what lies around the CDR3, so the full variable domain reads GAGVSQSPRYKVAKRGQDVALRCDPISGHVSLFWYQQALGQGPEFLTYFQNEAQLDKSGLPSDRFFAERPEGSVSTLKIQRTQQEDSAVYLCASSLATGWDGYTFGSGTRLTVV.